This T cell receptor (beta chain) was identified in a study of blood T cell repertoires in COVID-19. This table comes from immunoSEQ multiplex PCR, and its TCRdb copy is limited to in-frame clones, with some not included. The table shows 170,000 or so clones, with roughly 90% occurring only once. V was clipped by 7 bases and J by 4 bases, with 11 bases between them. From germline, CDR1 is DFQATT and CDR2 SNEGSKA (reference sequence). The CDR3 runs to 11 residues. Participants had their cohort set by participant-reported clinical history. Sequencing input: PBMCs or T cells enriched from blood (not recorded which). This chain uses TRBV20-1 with TRBJ2-7; D possibly corresponds to TRBD1 (6 bases). The sequence came from a woman in her 50s who had recovered from COVID-19. In DNA form, the CDR3 reads TGCAGTGGCGCCAGGGGTTACGAGCAGTACTTC. Translating gives CSGARGYEQYF.